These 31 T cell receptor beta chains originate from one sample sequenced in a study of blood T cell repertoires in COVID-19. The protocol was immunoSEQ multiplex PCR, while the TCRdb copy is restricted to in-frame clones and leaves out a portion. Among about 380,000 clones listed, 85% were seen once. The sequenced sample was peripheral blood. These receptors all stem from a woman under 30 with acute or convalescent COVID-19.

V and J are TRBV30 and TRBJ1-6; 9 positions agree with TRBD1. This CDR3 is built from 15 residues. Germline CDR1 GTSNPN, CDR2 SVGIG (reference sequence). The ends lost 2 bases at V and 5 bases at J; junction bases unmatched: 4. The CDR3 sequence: CAWSNRGLDNSPLHF. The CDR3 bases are TGTGCCTGGAGTAACAGGGGGCTAGATAATTCACCCCTCCACTTT.

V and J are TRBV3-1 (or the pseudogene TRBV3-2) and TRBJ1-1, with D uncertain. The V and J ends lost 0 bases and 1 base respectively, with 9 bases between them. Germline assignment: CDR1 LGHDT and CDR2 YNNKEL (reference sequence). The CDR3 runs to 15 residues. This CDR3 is CASSQDWQENTEAFF. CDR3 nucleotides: TGTGCCAGCAGCCAAGATTGGCAGGAGAACACTGAAGCTTTCTTT.

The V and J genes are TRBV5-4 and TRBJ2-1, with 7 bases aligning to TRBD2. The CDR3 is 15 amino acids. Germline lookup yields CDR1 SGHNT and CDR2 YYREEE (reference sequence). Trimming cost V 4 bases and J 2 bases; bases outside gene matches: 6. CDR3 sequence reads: CASSGGGVAYNEQFF. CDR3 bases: TGTGCCAGCAGCGGGGGGGGAGTTGCCTACAATGAGCAGTTCTTC.

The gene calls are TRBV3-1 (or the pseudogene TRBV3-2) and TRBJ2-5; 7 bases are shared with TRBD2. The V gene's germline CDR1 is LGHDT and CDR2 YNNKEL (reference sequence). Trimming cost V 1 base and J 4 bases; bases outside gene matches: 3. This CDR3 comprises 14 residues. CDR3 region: CASSQAGGRETQYF. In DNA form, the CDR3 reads TGTGCCAGCAGCCAAGCCGGGGGGAGAGAGACCCAGTACTTC.

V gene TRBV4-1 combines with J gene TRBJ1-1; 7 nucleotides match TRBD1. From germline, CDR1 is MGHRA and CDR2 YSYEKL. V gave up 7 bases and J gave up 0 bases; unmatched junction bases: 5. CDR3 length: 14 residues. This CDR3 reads CASTQTGMNTEAFF. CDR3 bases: TGCGCCAGCACTCAGACAGGGATGAACACTGAAGCTTTCTTT.

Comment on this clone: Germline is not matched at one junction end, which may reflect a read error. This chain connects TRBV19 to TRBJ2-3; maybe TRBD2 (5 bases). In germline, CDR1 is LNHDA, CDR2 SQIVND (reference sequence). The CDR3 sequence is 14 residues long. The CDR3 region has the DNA TGTGCCAGTGGTATTACCCTGAGAGGGGATACGCAGTATTTT. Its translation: CASGITLRGDTQYF.

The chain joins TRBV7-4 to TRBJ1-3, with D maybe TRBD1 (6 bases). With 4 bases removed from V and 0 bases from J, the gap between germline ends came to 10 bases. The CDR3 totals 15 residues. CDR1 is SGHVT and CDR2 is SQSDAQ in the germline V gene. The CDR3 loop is CASSSGGVSGNTIYF. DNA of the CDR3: TGTGCCAGCAGCTCGGGGGGCGTCTCTGGAAACACCATATATTTT.

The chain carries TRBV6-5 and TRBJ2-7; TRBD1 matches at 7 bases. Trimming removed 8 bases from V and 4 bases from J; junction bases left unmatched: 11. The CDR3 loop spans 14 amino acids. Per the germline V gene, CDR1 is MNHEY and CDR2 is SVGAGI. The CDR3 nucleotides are TGTGCCAGCCGCCCTGGGGACAGCCGATACGAGCAGTACTTC. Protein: CASRPGDSRYEQYF.

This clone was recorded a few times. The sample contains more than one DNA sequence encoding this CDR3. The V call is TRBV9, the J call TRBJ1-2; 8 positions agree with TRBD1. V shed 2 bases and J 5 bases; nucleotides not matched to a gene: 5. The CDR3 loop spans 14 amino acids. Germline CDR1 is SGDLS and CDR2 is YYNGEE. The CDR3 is CASSVTGVGYGYTF. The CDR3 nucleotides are TGTGCCAGCAGCGTGACAGGGGTAGGTTATGGCTACACCTTC.

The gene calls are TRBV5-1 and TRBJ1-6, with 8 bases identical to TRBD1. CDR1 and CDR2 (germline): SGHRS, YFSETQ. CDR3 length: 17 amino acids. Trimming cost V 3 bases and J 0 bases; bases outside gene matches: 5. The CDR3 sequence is CASSSTGGSSYNSPLHF. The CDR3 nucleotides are TGCGCCAGCAGCTCAACAGGGGGTAGCTCCTATAATTCACCCCTCCACTTT.

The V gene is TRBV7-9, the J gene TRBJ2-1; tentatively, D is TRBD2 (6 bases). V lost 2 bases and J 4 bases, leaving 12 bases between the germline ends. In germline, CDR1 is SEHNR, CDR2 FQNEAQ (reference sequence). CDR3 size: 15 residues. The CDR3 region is CASSLREGLYNEQFF. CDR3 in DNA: TGTGCCAGCAGCTTACGGGAAGGACTATACAATGAGCAGTTCTTC.

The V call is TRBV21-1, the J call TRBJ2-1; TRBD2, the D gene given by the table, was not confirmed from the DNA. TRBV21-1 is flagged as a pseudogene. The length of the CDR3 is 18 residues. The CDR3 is CASSNHFMREGDYNEQFF. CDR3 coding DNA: TGTGCCAGCAGCAACCACTTTATGCGGGAGGGCGACTACAATGAGCAGTTCTTC.

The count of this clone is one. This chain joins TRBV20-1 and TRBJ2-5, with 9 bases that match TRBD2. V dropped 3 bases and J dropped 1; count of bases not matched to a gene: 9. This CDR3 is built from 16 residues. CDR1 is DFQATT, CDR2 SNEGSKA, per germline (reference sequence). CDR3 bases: TGCAGTGCTAGTCTGGGAGCTAGCGGGATCCAAGAGACCCAGTACTTC. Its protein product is CSASLGASGIQETQYF.

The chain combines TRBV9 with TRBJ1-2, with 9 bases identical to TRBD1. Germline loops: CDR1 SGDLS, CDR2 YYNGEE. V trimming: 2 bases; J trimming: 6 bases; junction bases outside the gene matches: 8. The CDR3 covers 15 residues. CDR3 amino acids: CASSVSGTGRNGYTF. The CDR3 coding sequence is TGTGCCAGCAGCGTGTCCGGGACAGGGCGCAATGGCTACACCTTC.

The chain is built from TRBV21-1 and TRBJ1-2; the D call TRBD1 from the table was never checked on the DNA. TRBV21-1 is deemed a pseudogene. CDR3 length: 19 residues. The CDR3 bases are TGTGCCAGCAGCGAAGGGGGACAGTCCCCCTTCCGGGCTAACTATGGCTACACCTTC. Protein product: CASSEGGQSPFRANYGYTF.

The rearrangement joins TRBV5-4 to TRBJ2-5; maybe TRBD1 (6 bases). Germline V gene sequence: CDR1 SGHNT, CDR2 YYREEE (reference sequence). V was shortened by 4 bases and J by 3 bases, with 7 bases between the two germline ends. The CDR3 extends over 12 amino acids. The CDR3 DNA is TGTGCCAGCAGCCGGGACAAAGAGACCCAGTACTTC. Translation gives CASSRDKETQYF.

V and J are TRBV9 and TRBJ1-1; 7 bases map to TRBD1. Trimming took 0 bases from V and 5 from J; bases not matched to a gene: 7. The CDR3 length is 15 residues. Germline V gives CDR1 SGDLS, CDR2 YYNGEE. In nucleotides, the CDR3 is TGTGCCAGCAGCGTAGTTGATAGGGGGCGAACTGAAGCTTTCTTT. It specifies CASSVVDRGRTEAFF. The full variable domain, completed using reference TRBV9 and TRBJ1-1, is DSGVTQTPKHLITATGQRVTLRCSPRSGDLSVYWYQQSLDQGLQFLIQYYNGEERAKGNILERFSAQQFPDLHSELNLSSLELGDSALYFCASSVVDRGRTEAFFGQGTRLTVV.

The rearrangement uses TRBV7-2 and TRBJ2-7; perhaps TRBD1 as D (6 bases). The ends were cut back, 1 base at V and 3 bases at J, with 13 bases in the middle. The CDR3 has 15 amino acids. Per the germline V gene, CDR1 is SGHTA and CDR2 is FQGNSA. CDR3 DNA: TGTGCCAGCAGCTTAGGGGGGCAGGGGTACTACGAGCAGTACTTC. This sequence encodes CASSLGGQGYYEQYF.

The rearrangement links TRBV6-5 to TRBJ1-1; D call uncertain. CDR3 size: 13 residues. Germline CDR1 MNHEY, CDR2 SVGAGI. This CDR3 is CYARAGKNTEAFF. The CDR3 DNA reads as TGTTACGCGCGGGCCGGAAAGAACACTGAAGCTTTCTTT.

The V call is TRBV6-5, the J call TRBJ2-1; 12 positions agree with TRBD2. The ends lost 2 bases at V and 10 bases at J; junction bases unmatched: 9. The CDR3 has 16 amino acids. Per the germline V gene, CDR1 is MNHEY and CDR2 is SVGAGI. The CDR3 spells CASSYPASGGAEEQFF. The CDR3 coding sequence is TGTGCCAGCAGTTACCCTGCTAGCGGGGGGGCCGAAGAGCAGTTCTTC.

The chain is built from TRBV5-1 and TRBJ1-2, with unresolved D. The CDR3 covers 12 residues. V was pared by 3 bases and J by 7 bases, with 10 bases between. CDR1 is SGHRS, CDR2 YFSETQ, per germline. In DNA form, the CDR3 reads TGCGCCAGCAGCTACGCCCGGGGTGGCTACACCTTC. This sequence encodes CASSYARGGYTF.

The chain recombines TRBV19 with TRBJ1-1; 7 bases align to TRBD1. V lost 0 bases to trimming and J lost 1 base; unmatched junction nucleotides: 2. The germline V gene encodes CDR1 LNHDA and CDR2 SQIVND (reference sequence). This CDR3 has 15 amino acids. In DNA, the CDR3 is TGTGCCAGTAGTATAGATTCAGGGGGGAACACTGAAGCTTTCTTT. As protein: CASSIDSGGNTEAFF.

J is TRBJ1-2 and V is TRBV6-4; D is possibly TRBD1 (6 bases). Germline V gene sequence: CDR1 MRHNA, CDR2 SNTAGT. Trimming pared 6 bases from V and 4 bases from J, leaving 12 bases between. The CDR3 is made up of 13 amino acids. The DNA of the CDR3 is TGTGCCAGCAGGGGGGCGAGAACCTATGGCTACACCTTC. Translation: CASRGARTYGYTF.

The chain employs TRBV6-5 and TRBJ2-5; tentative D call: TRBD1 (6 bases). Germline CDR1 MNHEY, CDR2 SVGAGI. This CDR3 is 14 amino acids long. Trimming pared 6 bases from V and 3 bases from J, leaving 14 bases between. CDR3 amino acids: CASSIYREKETQYF. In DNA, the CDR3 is TGTGCCAGCAGCATCTACAGGGAAAAAGAGACCCAGTACTTC.

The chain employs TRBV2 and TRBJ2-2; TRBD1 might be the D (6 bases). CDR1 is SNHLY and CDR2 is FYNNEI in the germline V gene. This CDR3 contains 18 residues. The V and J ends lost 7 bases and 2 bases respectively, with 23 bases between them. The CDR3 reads CASKGPTGPKSNTGELFF. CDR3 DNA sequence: TGTGCCAGCAAGGGACCAACAGGGCCAAAAAGCAACACCGGGGAGCTGTTTTTT.

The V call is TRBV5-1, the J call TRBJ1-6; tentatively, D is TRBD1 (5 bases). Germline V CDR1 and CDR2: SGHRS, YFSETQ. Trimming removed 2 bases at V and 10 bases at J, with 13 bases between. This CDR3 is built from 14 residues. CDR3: CASSFDSLSSPLHF. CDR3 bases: TGCGCCAGCAGCTTTGACAGCCTCTCGTCACCCCTCCACTTT.

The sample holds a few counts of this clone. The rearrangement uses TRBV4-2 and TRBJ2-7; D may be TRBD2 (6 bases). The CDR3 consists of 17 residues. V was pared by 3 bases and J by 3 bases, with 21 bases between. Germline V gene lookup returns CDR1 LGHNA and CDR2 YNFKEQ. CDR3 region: CASSHGPTGRGSYEQYF. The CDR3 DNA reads TGTGCCAGCAGCCACGGCCCCACGGGACGGGGGAGCTACGAGCAGTACTTC.

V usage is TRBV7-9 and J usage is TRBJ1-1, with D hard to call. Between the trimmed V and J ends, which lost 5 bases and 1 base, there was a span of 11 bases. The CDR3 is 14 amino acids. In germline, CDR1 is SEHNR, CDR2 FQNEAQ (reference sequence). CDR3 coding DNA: TGTGCCAGCAGCCCCCTAGTAGGGAACACTGAAGCTTTCTTT. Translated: CASSPLVGNTEAFF.

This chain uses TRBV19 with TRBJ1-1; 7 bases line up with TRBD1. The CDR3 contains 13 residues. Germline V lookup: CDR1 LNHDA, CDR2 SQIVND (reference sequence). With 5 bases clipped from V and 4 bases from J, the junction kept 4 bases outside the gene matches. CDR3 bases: TGTGCCAGTAGTGCAGGGGGTTTCACTGAAGCTTTCTTT. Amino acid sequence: CASSAGGFTEAFF.

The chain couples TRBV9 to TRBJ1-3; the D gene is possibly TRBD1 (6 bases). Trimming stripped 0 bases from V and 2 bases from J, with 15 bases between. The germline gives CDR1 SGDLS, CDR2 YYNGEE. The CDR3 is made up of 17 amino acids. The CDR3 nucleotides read TGTGCCAGCAGCGTAGCAGGGGAGCCGTCCCCTGGAAACACCATATATTTT. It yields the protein CASSVAGEPSPGNTIYF.

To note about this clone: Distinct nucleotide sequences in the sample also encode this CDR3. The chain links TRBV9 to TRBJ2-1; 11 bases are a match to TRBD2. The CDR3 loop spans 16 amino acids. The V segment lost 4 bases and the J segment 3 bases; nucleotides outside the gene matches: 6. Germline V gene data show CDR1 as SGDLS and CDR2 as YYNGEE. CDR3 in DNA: TGTGCCAGCAGCCTTTCCGGGACTAGCGGCTACAATGAGCAGTTCTTC. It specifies CASSLSGTSGYNEQFF.